Shown below are 21 T cell receptor beta chains from a single sample sequenced in a study of blood T cell repertoires in COVID-19 (dated by TCRdb to the early 2020s). The method was the immunoSEQ multiplex PCR assay. The table was pulled from immuneACCESS by TCRdb, which kept in-frame rearrangements only. Such tables lose some clones; where checked, under half of the loss comes from unresolved V genes, and the rest has no known cause. This sample is represented by 300,000 to 350,000 clones; 65% to 90% of them were singletons. In total, the top ten clones hold around 4% of the sample. The sequencing sample was made of PBMCs or T cells enriched from blood (not recorded which). These receptors all stem from a woman between 35 and 50 years old with acute COVID-19.

V is TRBV5-4 and J is TRBJ2-7; D is possibly TRBD2 (6 bases). Looked up from germline, CDR1 is SGHNT and CDR2 is YYREEE (reference sequence). Trimming cost V 1 base and J 5 bases, with 16 bases left between them. The CDR3 covers 15 residues. The CDR3 DNA is TGTGCCAGCAGCTTGTCAACTAGCTGGAACCACGAGCAGTACTTC. Translated, it gives CASSLSTSWNHEQYF.

In its sample, this clone was seen a few times. V gene TRBV3-1 (or the pseudogene TRBV3-2) combines with J gene TRBJ1-2, with TRBD1 matching 9 bases. Germline CDR1 is LGHDT and CDR2 is YNNKEL (reference sequence). J lost 0 bases, V lost 3 bases, and 11 bases had no gene match. The CDR3 is 18 amino acids. This chain's CDR3 is CASSHGGTGTLANYGYTF. CDR3 coding DNA: TGTGCCAGCAGCCACGGGGGGACAGGGACCCTGGCTAACTATGGCTACACCTTC.

This sequence joins TRBV2 and TRBJ1-5; maybe TRBD1 (6 bases). The CDR3 is made up of 15 amino acids. The V end lost 4 bases, the J end lost 0 bases, and 10 bases lay between the germline ends. Germline loops: CDR1 SNHLY, CDR2 FYNNEI. Here the CDR3 reads CASSGRTDSNQPQHF. The CDR3 nucleotides read TGTGCCAGCAGTGGACGGACAGATAGCAATCAGCCCCAGCATTTT.

The CDR3 nucleotides are TGCGCCAGCAGCTACACAGGGGGAGGATACAATGAGCAGTTCTTC. Protein sequence: CASSYTGGGYNEQFF. V is TRBV5-1 and J is TRBJ2-1, with 8 bases fitting TRBD1. Germline V gene lookup returns CDR1 SGHRS and CDR2 YFSETQ. Trimming at V came to 3 bases and at J to 4 bases, leaving 6 bases not matched to a gene. The CDR3 spans 15 residues.

This clone has just a few counts. This chain uses TRBV29-1 with TRBJ1-5, with no clear D. The CDR3 spans 14 residues. V was trimmed by 5 bases and J by 4 bases, leaving 15 bases between them. The V gene's germline CDR1 is SQVTM and CDR2 ANQGSEA. For the CDR3, the DNA is TGCAGCGTTTTGCTGGCTTCGGGTAATCAGCCCCAGCATTTT. Translated, it gives CSVLLASGNQPQHF.

The chain has TRBV28 and TRBJ2-1, with 12 bases that match TRBD2. The CDR3 is made up of 18 amino acids. Unmatched junction bases numbered 10, after V lost 3 bases and J lost 4 bases. Germline V CDR1 and CDR2: MDHEN, SYDVKM. The CDR3 region has the DNA TGTGCCAGCAGTTTTGCTTTGGGACTAGCGGGTATATACAATGAGCAGTTCTTC. Translation gives CASSFALGLAGIYNEQFF.

The gene calls are TRBV25-1 and TRBJ2-1; 7 bases are a match to TRBD1. Per the germline V gene, CDR1 is MGHDK and CDR2 is SYGVNS. The V segment lost 4 bases and the J segment 10 bases; nucleotides outside the gene matches: 4. The CDR3 contains 12 residues. CDR3 DNA: TGTGCCAGCAGTGCTAGGGGGCAGGAGCAGTTCTTC. Encoded protein: CASSARGQEQFF. The variable domain in full, with the rest retrieved from reference TRBV25-1 and TRBJ2-1, is EADIYQTPRYLVIGTGKKITLECSQTMGHDKMYWYQQDPGMELHLIHYSYGVNSTEKGDLSSESTVSRIRTEHFPLTLESARPSHTSQYLCASSARGQEQFFGPGTRLTVL.

This chain connects TRBV28 to TRBJ2-5; D is ambiguous. CDR1 MDHEN and CDR2 SYDVKM come from the germline V gene. V dropped 2 bases and J dropped 8 bases, with 9 bases sitting between them. The CDR3 extends over 12 amino acids. The CDR3 loop reads CASSLSSLTQYF. The CDR3 region has the DNA TGTGCCAGCAGTTTAAGCTCGTTAACCCAGTACTTC.

The chain combines TRBV25-1 with TRBJ2-1, with 8 bases matching TRBD1. V dropped 4 bases and J dropped 2; count of bases not matched to a gene: 4. This CDR3 has 15 amino acids. Germline assignment: CDR1 MGHDK and CDR2 SYGVNS. In nucleotides, the CDR3 is TGTGCCAGCAGTGTTCGGGACAGGCCCTACAATGAGCAGTTCTTC. Translated: CASSVRDRPYNEQFF.

The V call is TRBV5-6, the J call TRBJ2-2, with 7 nucleotides matching TRBD2. This CDR3 contains 19 residues. V lost 1 base and J lost 5; bases outside the gene matches: 17. Germline CDR1 SGHDT, CDR2 YYEEEE. CDR3 DNA sequence: TGTGCCAGCAGCTTGCACGGTATTCGGGGGGACCTAACAACCGGGGAGCTGTTTTTT. It yields the protein CASSLHGIRGDLTTGELFF.

The chain is built from TRBV9 and TRBJ2-3; 7 bases map to TRBD1. V trimming: 3 bases; J trimming: 3 bases; junction bases outside the gene matches: 7. Germline V CDR1 and CDR2: SGDLS, YYNGEE. This CDR3 region has 15 residues. The chain's CDR3 is CASSAQTGWTDTQYF. In DNA, the CDR3 is TGTGCCAGCAGCGCCCAGACAGGGTGGACAGATACGCAGTATTTT.

The rearrangement uses TRBV12-2 and TRBJ2-7; the D call of TRBD2 is as the table states it, not checked on the DNA. TRBV12-2 is marked as a pseudogene. The length of the CDR3 is 14 residues. In DNA form, the CDR3 reads TGTGCAAGTCTCGAGCGGGGGTGTAGTAGCGAGCAGTACTTC. Residues: CASLERGCSSEQYF.

The sample holds one count of this clone. V gene TRBV3-1 (or the pseudogene TRBV3-2) combines with J gene TRBJ2-2; TRBD2 matches 7 bases. The J segment lost 2 bases and the V segment lost 0 bases, leaving 6 bases of the junction unmatched. This CDR3 is 17 amino acids long. Germline V gene sequence: CDR1 LGHDT, CDR2 YNNKEL (reference sequence). The CDR3, as DNA: TGTGCCAGCAGCCAAGATCCGCGAGCGGGAAACACCGGGGAGCTGTTTTTT. Translation: CASSQDPRAGNTGELFF.

The V gene is TRBV19, the J gene TRBJ1-2; tentatively, D is TRBD1 (6 bases). Germline loops: CDR1 LNHDA, CDR2 SQIVND (reference sequence). This CDR3 has 14 residues. The V end lost 10 bases, the J end lost 5 bases, and 20 bases lay between the germline ends. CDR3 in DNA: TGTGCCACCGCGACAGGCTTTGATTTGTATGGCTACACCTTC. Encoded protein: CATATGFDLYGYTF.

V and J are TRBV19 and TRBJ2-1, with a possible D match to TRBD2 (5 bases). CDR1 and CDR2 from the germline V gene are LNHDA and SQIVND (reference sequence). CDR3 length equals 16 residues. Trimming took off 2 bases at V and 2 bases at J, with 13 bases between the two ends. The CDR3 region has the DNA TGTGCCAGTAGTATACGTCGGGGAAGGGCCTACAATGAGCAGTTCTTC. This gives the protein CASSIRRGRAYNEQFF.

This chain uses TRBV19 with TRBJ2-3; D unclear. Germline V gene sequence: CDR1 LNHDA, CDR2 SQIVND (reference sequence). The V and J ends lost 0 bases and 0 bases respectively, with 7 bases between them. This CDR3 has 15 residues. The CDR3 nucleotides read TGTGCCAGTAGTATAGAGGGCTATAGCACAGATACGCAGTATTTT. Translated: CASSIEGYSTDTQYF.

The chain recombines TRBV5-6 with TRBJ1-1, with TRBD1 matching 7 bases. The CDR3 contains 16 residues. The germline CDR1 and CDR2 sequences are SGHDT and YYEEEE. The ends lost 0 bases at V and 3 bases at J; junction bases unmatched: 8. The CDR3 bases are TGTGCCAGCAGCTTGGCCGAAGGGGGCGGGTACACTGAAGCTTTCTTT. This sequence encodes CASSLAEGGGYTEAFF.

This clone was counted a single time. This rearrangement joins TRBV5-4 to TRBJ2-7; 9 nucleotides align to TRBD1. The junction had 8 bases not matched to a gene; V was cut back by 6 bases and J by 1 base. In germline, CDR1 is SGHNT, CDR2 YYREEE (reference sequence). The CDR3 extends over 15 amino acids. CDR3 loop: CASTPDRGKSYEQYF. As DNA, the CDR3 is TGTGCCAGCACCCCGGACAGGGGTAAATCCTACGAGCAGTACTTC.

The rearrangement uses TRBV7-3 and TRBJ2-3, with 8 bases aligning to TRBD1. The length of the CDR3 is 18 residues. The junction had 11 bases not matched to a gene; V was cut back by 2 bases and J by 1 base. In germline, CDR1 is SGHTA, CDR2 FQGTGA. CDR3 sequence: CASSLFGRQGSGTDTQYF. DNA of the CDR3: TGTGCCAGCAGCTTATTCGGACGACAGGGGTCGGGCACAGATACGCAGTATTTT.

CDR3 region: CAISESSTGTSYEQYF. The DNA for the CDR3 is TGTGCCATCAGTGAGTCGTCAACAGGTACCTCCTACGAGCAGTACTTC. The V gene is TRBV10-3, the J gene TRBJ2-7; D might be TRBD1 (5 bases). With 0 bases removed from V and 0 bases from J, the gap between germline ends came to 12 bases. The CDR3 runs to 16 residues. Looked up from germline, CDR1 is ENHRY and CDR2 is SYGVKD.

The chain has TRBV7-2 and TRBJ2-7; D may be TRBD2 (5 bases). V was trimmed by 2 bases and J by 0 bases, leaving 14 bases between them. Looked up from germline, CDR1 is SGHTA and CDR2 is FQGNSA. The CDR3 has 16 amino acids. As DNA, the CDR3 is TGTGCCAGCAGCTTAAAGGAGCGGTTAGGCTCCTACGAGCAGTACTTC. Translating it yields CASSLKERLGSYEQYF. Looking up the rest from reference TRBV7-2 and TRBJ2-7 gives the full variable domain: GAGVSQSPSNKVTEKGKDVELRCDPISGHTALYWYRQSLGQGLEFLIYFQGNSAPDKSGLPSDRFSAERTGGSVSTLTIQRTQQEDSAVYLCASSLKERLGSYEQYFGPGTRLTVT.